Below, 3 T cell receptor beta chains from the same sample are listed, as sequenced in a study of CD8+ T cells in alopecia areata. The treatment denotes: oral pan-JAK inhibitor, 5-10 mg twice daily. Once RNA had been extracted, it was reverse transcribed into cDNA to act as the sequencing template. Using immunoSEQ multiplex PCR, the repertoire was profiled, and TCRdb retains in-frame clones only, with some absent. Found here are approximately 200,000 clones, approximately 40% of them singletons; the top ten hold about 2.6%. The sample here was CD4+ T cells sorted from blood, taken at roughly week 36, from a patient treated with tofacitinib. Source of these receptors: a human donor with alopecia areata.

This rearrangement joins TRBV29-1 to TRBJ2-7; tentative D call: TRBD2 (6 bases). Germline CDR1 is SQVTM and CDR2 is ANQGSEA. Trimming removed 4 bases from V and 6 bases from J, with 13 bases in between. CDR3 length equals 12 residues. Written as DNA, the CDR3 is TGCAGCGTTGGCCCGGGAGTGGGCGAGCAGTACTTC. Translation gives CSVGPGVGEQYF.

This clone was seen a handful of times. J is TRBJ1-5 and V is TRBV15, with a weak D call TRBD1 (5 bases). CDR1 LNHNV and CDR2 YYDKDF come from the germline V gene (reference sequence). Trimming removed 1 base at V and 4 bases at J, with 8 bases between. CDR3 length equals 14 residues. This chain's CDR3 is CATSRGQKNQPQHF. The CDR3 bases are TGTGCCACCAGCAGAGGACAGAAGAATCAGCCCCAGCATTTT.

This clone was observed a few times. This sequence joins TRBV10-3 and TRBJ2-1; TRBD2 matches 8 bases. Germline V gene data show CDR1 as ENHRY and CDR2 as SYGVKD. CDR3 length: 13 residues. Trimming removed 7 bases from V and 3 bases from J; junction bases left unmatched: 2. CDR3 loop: CAINSGVYNEQFF. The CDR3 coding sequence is TGTGCCATCAATAGCGGGGTCTACAATGAGCAGTTCTTC.